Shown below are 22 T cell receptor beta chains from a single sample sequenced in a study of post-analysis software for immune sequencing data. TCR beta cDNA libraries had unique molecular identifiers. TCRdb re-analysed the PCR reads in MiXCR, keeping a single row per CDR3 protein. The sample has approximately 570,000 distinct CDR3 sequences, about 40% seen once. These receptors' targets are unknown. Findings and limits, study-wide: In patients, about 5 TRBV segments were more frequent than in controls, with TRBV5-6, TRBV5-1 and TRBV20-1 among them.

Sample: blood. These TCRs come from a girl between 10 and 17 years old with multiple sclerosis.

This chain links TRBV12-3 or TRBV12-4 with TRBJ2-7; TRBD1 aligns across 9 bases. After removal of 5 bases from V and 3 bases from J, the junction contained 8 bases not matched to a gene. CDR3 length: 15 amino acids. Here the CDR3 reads CASSPRTGEFYEQYF. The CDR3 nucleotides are TGTGCCAGCAGTCCTCGGACAGGGGAATTCTACGAGCAGTACTTC.

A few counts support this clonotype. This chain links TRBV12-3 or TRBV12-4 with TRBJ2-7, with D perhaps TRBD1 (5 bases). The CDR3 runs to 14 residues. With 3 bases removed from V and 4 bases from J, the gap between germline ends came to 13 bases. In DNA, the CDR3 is TGTGCCAGCAGTTTGACCCAGGGAAGATACGAGCAGTACTTC. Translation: CASSLTQGRYEQYF.

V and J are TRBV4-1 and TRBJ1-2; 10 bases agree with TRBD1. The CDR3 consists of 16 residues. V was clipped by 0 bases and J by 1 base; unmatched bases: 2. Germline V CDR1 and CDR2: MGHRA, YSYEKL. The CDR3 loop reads CASSQERTGGNYGYTF. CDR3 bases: TGCGCCAGCAGCCAAGAAAGGACAGGGGGTAACTATGGCTACACCTTC.

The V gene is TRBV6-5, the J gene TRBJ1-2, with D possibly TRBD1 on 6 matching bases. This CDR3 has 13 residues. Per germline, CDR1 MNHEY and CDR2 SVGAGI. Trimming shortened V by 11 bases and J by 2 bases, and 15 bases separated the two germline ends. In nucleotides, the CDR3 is TGTGCCTCCCGGCAGGGGCGCAACTATGGCTACACCTTC. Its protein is CASRQGRNYGYTF.

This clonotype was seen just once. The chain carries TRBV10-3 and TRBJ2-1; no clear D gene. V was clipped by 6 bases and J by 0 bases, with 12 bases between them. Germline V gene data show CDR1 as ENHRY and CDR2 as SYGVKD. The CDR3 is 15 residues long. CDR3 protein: CAISRDLGSYNEQFF. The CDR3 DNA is TGTGCCATCAGCCGAGATTTGGGCTCCTACAATGAGCAGTTCTTC.

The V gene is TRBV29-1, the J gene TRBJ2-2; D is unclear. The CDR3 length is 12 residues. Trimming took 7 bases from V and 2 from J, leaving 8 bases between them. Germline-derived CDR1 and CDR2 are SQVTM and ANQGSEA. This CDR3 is CSGQKNTGELFF. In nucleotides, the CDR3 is TGCAGCGGACAAAAAAACACCGGGGAGCTGTTTTTT.

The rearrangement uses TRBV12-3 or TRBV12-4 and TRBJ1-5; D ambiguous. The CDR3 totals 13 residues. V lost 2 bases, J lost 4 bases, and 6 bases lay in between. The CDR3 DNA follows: TGTGCCAGCAGTTTAATGGGGAATCAGCCCCAGCATTTT. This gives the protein CASSLMGNQPQHF.

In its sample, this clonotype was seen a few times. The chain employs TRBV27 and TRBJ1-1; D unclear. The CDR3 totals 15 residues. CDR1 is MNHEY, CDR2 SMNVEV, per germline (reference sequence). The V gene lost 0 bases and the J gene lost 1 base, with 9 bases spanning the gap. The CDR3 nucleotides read TGTGCCAGCAGTTTATCGATAATCACGAACACTGAAGCTTTCTTT. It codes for CASSLSIITNTEAFF.

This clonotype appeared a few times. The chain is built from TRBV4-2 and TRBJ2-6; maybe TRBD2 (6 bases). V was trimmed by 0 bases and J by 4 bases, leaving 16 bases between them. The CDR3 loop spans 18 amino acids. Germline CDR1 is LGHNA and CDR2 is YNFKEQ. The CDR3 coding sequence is TGTGCCAGCAGCCAAGAAGGGACTGCGTTTTCAGGGGCCAACGTCCTGACTTTC. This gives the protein CASSQEGTAFSGANVLTF.

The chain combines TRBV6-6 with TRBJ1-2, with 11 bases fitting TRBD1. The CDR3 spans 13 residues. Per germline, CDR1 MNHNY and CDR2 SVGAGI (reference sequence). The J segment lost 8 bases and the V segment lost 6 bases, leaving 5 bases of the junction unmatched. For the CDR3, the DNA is TGTGCCAGCAGCTGGGACAGGGGGAAAGGCTACACCTTC. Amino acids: CASSWDRGKGYTF.

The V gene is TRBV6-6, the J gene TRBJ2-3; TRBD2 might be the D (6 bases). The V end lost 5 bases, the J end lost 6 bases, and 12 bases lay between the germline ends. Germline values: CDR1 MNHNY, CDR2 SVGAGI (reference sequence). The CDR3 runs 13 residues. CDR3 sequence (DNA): TGTGCCAGCAGTGGGGGACTGTTGGATACGCAGTATTTT. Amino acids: CASSGGLLDTQYF.

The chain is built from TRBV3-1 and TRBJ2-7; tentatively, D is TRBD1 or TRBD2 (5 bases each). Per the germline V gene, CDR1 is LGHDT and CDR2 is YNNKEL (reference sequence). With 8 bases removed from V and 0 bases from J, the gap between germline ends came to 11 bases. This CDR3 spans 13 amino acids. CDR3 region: CASGGRFSYEQYF. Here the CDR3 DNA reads TGTGCCAGCGGGGGACGTTTCTCCTACGAGCAGTACTTC.

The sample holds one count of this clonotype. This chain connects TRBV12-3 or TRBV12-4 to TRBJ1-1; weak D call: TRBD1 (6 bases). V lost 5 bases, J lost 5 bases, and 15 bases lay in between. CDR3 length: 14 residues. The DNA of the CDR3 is TGTGCCAGCAGTCTCACAGGGCGTGGTACTGAAGCTTTCTTT. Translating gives CASSLTGRGTEAFF.

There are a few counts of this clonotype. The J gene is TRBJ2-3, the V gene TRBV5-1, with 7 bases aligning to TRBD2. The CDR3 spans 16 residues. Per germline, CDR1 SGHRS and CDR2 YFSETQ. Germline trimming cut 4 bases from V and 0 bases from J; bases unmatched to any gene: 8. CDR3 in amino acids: CASSRERGPSTDTQYF. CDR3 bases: TGCGCCAGCAGCCGGGAGCGGGGACCTAGCACAGATACGCAGTATTTT.

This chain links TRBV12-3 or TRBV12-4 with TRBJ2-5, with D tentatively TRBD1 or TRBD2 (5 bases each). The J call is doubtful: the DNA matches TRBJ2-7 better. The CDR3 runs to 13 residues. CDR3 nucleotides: TGTGCCAGCAGTAAGGGACGGGCCTACGAGCAGTACTTC. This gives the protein CASSKGRAYEQYF.

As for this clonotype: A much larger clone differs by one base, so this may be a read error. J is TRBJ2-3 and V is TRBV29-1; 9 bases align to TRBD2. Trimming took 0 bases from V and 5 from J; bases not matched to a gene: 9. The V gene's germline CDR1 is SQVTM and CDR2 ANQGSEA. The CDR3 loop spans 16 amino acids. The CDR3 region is CSVEDRLAGMRDTQYF. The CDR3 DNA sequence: TGCAGCGTTGAAGACCGGCTAGCGGGGATGAGAGATACGCAGTATTTT.

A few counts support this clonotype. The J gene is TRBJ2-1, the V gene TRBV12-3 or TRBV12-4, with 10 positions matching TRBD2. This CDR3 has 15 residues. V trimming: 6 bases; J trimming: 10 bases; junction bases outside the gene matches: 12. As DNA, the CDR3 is TGTGCCAGCAGCCGAAGCGGGAGGGGCCTAGAGGAGCAGTTCTTC. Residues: CASSRSGRGLEEQFF.

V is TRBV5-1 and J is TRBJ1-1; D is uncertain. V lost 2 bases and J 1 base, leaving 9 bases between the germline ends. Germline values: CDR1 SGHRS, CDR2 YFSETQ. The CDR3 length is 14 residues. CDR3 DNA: TGCGCCAGCAGCTTCAGGACCGGGAACACTGAAGCTTTCTTT. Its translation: CASSFRTGNTEAFF.

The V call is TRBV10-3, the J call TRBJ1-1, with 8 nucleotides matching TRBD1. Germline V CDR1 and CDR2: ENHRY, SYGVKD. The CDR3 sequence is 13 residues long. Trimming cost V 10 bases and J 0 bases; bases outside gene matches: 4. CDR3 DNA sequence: TGTGCCAGCCGGGACAGGATGAACACTGAAGCTTTCTTT. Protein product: CASRDRMNTEAFF.

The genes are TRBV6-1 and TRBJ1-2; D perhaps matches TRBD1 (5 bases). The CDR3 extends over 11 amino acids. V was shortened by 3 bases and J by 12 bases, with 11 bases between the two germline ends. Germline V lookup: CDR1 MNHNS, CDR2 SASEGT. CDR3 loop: CASSDGGIDTF. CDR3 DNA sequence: TGTGCCAGCAGTGATGGGGGAATAGACACCTTC.

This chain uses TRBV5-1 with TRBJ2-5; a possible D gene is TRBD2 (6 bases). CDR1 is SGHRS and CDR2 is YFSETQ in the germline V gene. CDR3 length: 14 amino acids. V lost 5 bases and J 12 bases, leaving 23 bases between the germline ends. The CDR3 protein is CASSDPSGGSDEYF. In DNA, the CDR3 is TGCGCCAGCAGTGACCCATCCGGGGGATCGGACGAGTACTTC.

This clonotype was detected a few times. In DNA form, the CDR3 reads TGTGCCAGCCAGGACAGCTCCTACGAGCAGTACTTC. It encodes CASQDSSYEQYF. The chain has TRBV5-8 and TRBJ2-7; D might be TRBD1 (6 bases). The CDR3 runs 12 residues. Trimming took off 7 bases at V and 0 bases at J, with 8 bases between the two ends. The V gene's germline CDR1 is SGHTS and CDR2 YDEGEE.